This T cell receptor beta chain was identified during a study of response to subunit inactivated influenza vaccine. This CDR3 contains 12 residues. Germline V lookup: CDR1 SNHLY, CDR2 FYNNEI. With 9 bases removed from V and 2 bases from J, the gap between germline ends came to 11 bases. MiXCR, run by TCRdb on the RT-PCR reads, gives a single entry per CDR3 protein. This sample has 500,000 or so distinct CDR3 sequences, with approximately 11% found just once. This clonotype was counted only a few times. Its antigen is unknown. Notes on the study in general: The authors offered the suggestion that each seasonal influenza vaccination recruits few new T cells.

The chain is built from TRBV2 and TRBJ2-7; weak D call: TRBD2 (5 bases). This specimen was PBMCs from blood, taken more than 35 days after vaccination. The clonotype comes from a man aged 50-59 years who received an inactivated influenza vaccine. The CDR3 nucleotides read TGTGCCAGGGGAGCTGGACCCTACGAGCAGTACTTC. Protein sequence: CARGAGPYEQYF.